One TCR beta chain is described in this entry. This sample stems from a study of blood T cell repertoires in COVID-19. Study in general: The United States, Italy and Spain supplied acute and convalescent COVID-19 samples. Sample material is recorded as cDNA or gDNA derived from T cells, B-cell-depleted T cells, or PBMCs.

The CDR3 contains 16 residues. V was pared by 1 base and J by 7 bases, with 14 bases between. Germline CDR1 SGHVS, CDR2 FQNEAQ. Libraries were prepared by immunoSEQ multiplex PCR; TCRdb keeps only in-frame clonotypes and omits some of them. The sample shows a few hundred thousand clones, about nine tenths of them seen only once. The source of this sequence is a woman in her twenties or thirties with COVID-19, enrolled during active disease. The gene calls are TRBV7-8 and TRBJ1-6, with D uncertain. The sequenced material came from peripheral blood. CDR3 DNA: TGTGCCAGCAGCTTAGACAAGGAGCTCTGGAATTCACCCCTCCACTTT. This sequence encodes CASSLDKELWNSPLHF.